The next 13 T cell receptor beta chains were all read from a single sample in a study of spatial heterogeneity in lung cancer. One entry per CDR3 protein results from TCRdb running MiXCR on the 5' RACE reads. The sample consists of more than 15,000 distinct CDR3 sequences, about 18% of them appearing once. The sample's time point: blood at routine non-recurrence follow-up after resection. Sequenced material: PBMCs, taken at follow-up. The receptors originated from a male donor with early-stage non-small cell lung cancer.

The table lists this clonotype with a few counts. The chain links TRBV18 to TRBJ1-2, with D hard to call. Per germline, CDR1 KGHSH and CDR2 LQKENI. The CDR3 contains 14 residues. Trimming took off 1 base at V and 4 bases at J, with 10 bases between the two ends. The DNA of the CDR3 is TGTGCCAGCTCACCACAAAGGGAGGCCTATGGCTACACCTTC. Amino acid sequence: CASSPQREAYGYTF.

This clonotype was seen only a few times. The chain recombines TRBV7-2 with TRBJ1-3; D unresolved. Germline CDR1 is SGHTA and CDR2 is FQGNSA. With 3 bases removed from V and 0 bases from J, the gap between germline ends came to 6 bases. CDR3 size: 14 residues. CDR3 sequence (DNA): TGTGCCAGCAGCTTCGGTAGCTCTGGAAACACCATATATTTT. Protein: CASSFGSSGNTIYF. The variable domain in full, with the rest retrieved from reference TRBV7-2 and TRBJ1-3, is GAGVSQSPSNKVTEKGKDVELRCDPISGHTALYWYRQSLGQGLEFLIYFQGNSAPDKSGLPSDRFSAERTGGSVSTLTIQRTQQEDSAVYLCASSFGSSGNTIYFGEGSWLTVV.

This clonotype was seen once. The CDR3 protein is CSASAPGGGITDTQYF. The CDR3 bases are TGCAGTGCTAGTGCCCCGGGCGGGGGGATCACAGATACGCAGTATTTT. The genes are TRBV20-1 and TRBJ2-3; 8 nucleotides line up with TRBD2. This CDR3 is 16 amino acids long. Per germline, CDR1 DFQATT and CDR2 SNEGSKA (reference sequence). V was clipped by 3 bases and J by 2 bases; unmatched bases: 10.

This clonotype was seen many times. The rearrangement joins TRBV6-6 to TRBJ2-3; 8 bases align to TRBD2. CDR1 MNHNY and CDR2 SVGAGI come from the germline V gene (reference sequence). The J segment lost 2 bases and the V segment lost 7 bases, leaving 5 bases of the junction unmatched. The CDR3 is made up of 14 amino acids. The CDR3 DNA is TGTGCCAGCAAGACGACTAGCGACACAGATACGCAGTATTTT. Protein sequence: CASKTTSDTDTQYF.

This clonotype was detected a few times. V gene TRBV6-1 combines with J gene TRBJ1-4; 7 positions agree with TRBD1. This CDR3 contains 14 residues. The germline V gene encodes CDR1 MNHNS and CDR2 SASEGT. Germline trimming cut 6 bases from V and 7 bases from J; bases unmatched to any gene: 8. The chain's CDR3 is CASSVTGLGEKLFF. CDR3 DNA: TGTGCCAGCAGCGTGACAGGGCTGGGTGAAAAACTGTTTTTT.

This clonotype was found a few times. V gene TRBV7-2 combines with J gene TRBJ2-1; D might be TRBD2 (5 bases). This CDR3 spans 15 amino acids. CDR1 is SGHTA, CDR2 FQGNSA, per germline. V was shortened by 4 bases and J by 2 bases, with 12 bases between the two germline ends. The CDR3 region is CASSSTGITYNEQFF. Here the CDR3 DNA reads TGTGCCAGCAGCTCCACGGGGATCACCTACAATGAGCAGTTCTTC.

V usage is TRBV6-2 or TRBV6-3 and J usage is TRBJ1-3; perhaps TRBD1 as D (5 bases). The CDR3 is 13 amino acids. V was cut by 4 bases and J by 4 bases, with 8 bases left in between. Per the germline V gene, CDR1 is MNHEY and CDR2 is SVGEGT. CDR3 sequence (DNA): TGTGCCAGCAGTTCCGGGACGGGAAACACCATATATTTT. This codes for CASSSGTGNTIYF.

This clonotype is judged medium-sized. V is TRBV4-3 and J is TRBJ2-7; perhaps TRBD1 as D (5 bases). With 0 bases removed from V and 6 bases from J, the gap between germline ends came to 18 bases. The CDR3 covers 16 residues. Germline-derived CDR1 and CDR2 are LGHNA and YSLEER. CDR3 in amino acids: CASSQDRWQGRPEQYF. CDR3 nucleotide sequence: TGCGCCAGCAGCCAAGATCGGTGGCAGGGTAGGCCCGAGCAGTACTTC.

CDR3 in amino acids: CASSRGQGGGGANVLTF. CDR3 coding DNA: TGTGCCAGCAGTCGCGGCCAAGGGGGCGGTGGGGCCAACGTCCTGACTTTC. The V and J genes are TRBV3-1 and TRBJ2-6, with 7 positions matching TRBD1. The CDR3 totals 17 residues. Germline trimming cut 6 bases from V and 3 bases from J; bases unmatched to any gene: 11. Germline CDR1 reads LGHDT; CDR2 reads YNNKEL (reference sequence). The whole variable domain, remainder taken from reference TRBV3-1 and TRBJ2-6, is DTAVSQTPKYLVTQMGNDKSIKCEQNLGHDTMYWYKQDSKKFLKIMFSYNNKELIINETVPNRFSPKSPDKAHLNLHINSLELGDSAVYFCASSRGQGGGGANVLTFGAGSRLTVL.

This chain uses TRBV12-3 or TRBV12-4 with TRBJ2-1, with D perhaps given as TRBD1 or TRBD2 (5 bases each). The V and J ends lost 6 bases and 4 bases respectively, with 25 bases between them. This CDR3 has 18 amino acids. The CDR3 bases are TGTGCCAGCAGCCCCATTATCAGTGTCGGGGCCGATTACAATGAGCAGTTCTTC. Protein sequence: CASSPIISVGADYNEQFF.

This clonotype was recorded at least ten times. V and J are TRBV7-2 and TRBJ2-4, with D uncertain. The germline V gene has CDR1 SGHTA and CDR2 FQGNSA. Deletions cut 5 bases from V and 3 bases from J, with 11 bases between. The CDR3 length is 14 residues. CDR3 sequence: CASSPLRSKNIQYF. The CDR3 nucleotides are TGTGCCAGCAGCCCCCTAAGGAGCAAAAACATTCAGTACTTC.

This rearrangement joins TRBV5-1 to TRBJ1-5; D is unclear. The CDR3 extends over 15 amino acids. Trimming pared 0 bases from V and 7 bases from J, leaving 14 bases between. Germline V CDR1 and CDR2: SGHRS, YFSETQ. CDR3 sequence (DNA): TGCGCCAGCAGCTTGGACAGCTCGGCGGGCCAGCCCCAGCATTTT. Its translation: CASSLDSSAGQPQHF.

This clonotype was picked up a small number of times. The V gene is TRBV7-2, the J gene TRBJ2-5; 9 nucleotides align to TRBD1. From germline, CDR1 is SGHTA and CDR2 FQGNSA. The V and J ends lost 1 base and 6 bases, in that order; junction bases with no gene match: 9. The CDR3 totals 16 residues. CDR3 amino acids: CASSLVVTGGMKTQYF. DNA of the CDR3: TGTGCCAGCAGCTTAGTGGTAACAGGGGGCATGAAGACCCAGTACTTC. Full variable domain (missing parts from reference TRBV7-2 and TRBJ2-5): GAGVSQSPSNKVTEKGKDVELRCDPISGHTALYWYRQSLGQGLEFLIYFQGNSAPDKSGLPSDRFSAERTGGSVSTLTIQRTQQEDSAVYLCASSLVVTGGMKTQYFGPGTRLLVL.